This is a list of T cell receptor beta chains from one sample in a study of blood T cell repertoires in COVID-19. Libraries were prepared by immunoSEQ multiplex PCR; TCRdb keeps only in-frame clonotypes and omits some of them. The repertoire holds about 400,000 clones, with about 85% as singletons. Sequenced material: PBMCs or T cells enriched from blood (not recorded which). The receptor source for this set is a woman younger than 35 with acute COVID-19. Both conserved end residues are part of each CDR3. The D gene is left open where the match is weak. For some rows the clone size is stated as once, few or many, or as a class when expanded; others skip it.

j_call,v_call,clone_size,cdr3_length,d_call,cdr3_nt,cdr3_aa
TRBJ1-3,TRBV27,-,16,TRBD1,TGTGCCAGCGACCGGGACAGGGACTTCTCTGGAAACACCATATATTTT,CASDRDRDFSGNTIYF
TRBJ1-5,TRBV19,-,15,-,TGTGCCAGTAGTATTTGGGGGGTTAGCAATCAGCCCCAGCATTTT,CASSIWGVSNQPQHF
TRBJ2-3,TRBV28,-,13,-,TGTGCCAGCATTGCCGGGAGCACAGATACGCAGTATTTT,CASIAGSTDTQYF
TRBJ1-5,TRBV7-9,-,15,-,TGTGCCAGCAGCCAGGGGTCGTCTAGCAATCAGCCCCAGCATTTT,CASSQGSSSNQPQHF
TRBJ2-5,TRBV6-4,once,15,TRBD1,TGTGCCACTCCCGGAGTCGACAGGGGGCGTAAGACCCAGTACTTC,CATPGVDRGRKTQYF
TRBJ2-6,TRBV6-6,-,13,-,TGTGCCAGCAGTTTACTCCTGGCCAACGTCCTGACTTTC,CASSLLLANVLTF
TRBJ2-5,TRBV18,-,17,TRBD2,TGTGCCAGCTCACAGCTAGCGGGGGGCCCCCCGTTTGAGACCCAGTACTTC,CASSQLAGGPPFETQYF
TRBJ1-5,TRBV5-1,-,15,-,TGCGCCAGCAGCTTGAGGACCGGGGACAATCAGCCCCAGCATTTT,CASSLRTGDNQPQHF
TRBJ1-5,TRBV29-1,-,14,-,TGCAGCGTCACCGGGTCCCCGGGGGGTCAGCCCCAGCATTTT,CSVTGSPGGQPQHF
TRBJ1-1,TRBV11-2,-,13,-,TGTGCCAGCAGCTTAGTTCGTCACACTGAAGCTTTCTTT,CASSLVRHTEAFF
TRBJ2-7,TRBV13,-,11,-,TGTGCCAGCAGCGAACAGGACGAGCAGTACTTC,CASSEQDEQYF
TRBJ2-7,TRBV7-2,-,13,-,TGTGCCAGCAGCCACAGGGTTGCCTACGAGCAGTACTTC,CASSHRVAYEQYF
TRBJ2-7,TRBV7-9,-,13,-,TGTGCCATTCCGACTCAAACCTCCTACGAGCAGTACTTC,CAIPTQTSYEQYF
TRBJ1-2,TRBV29-1,-,16,TRBD1,TGCAGCGTTGTACGGACAGGCTCCTCGGGGGTGTATGGCTACACCTTC,CSVVRTGSSGVYGYTF
TRBJ1-6,TRBV3-1/TRBV3-2,few,14,TRBD1,TGTGCCAGCAGCCAGAAAACAGGGGAATCACCCCTCCACTTT,CASSQKTGESPLHF
TRBJ1-2,TRBV5-6,-,15,-,TGTGCCAGCAGCCCATCACACCGGAGTGACTATGGCTACACCTTC,CASSPSHRSDYGYTF
TRBJ2-3,TRBV7-2,few,13,-,TGTGCCAGCAGCTTGAGGGAGGTAGATACGCAGTATTTT,CASSLREVDTQYF
TRBJ1-2,TRBV6-5,-,13,TRBD1,TGTGCCAGCACCAGGGACAGGGACCATGGCTACACCTTC,CASTRDRDHGYTF
TRBJ1-1,TRBV29-1,few,13,-,TGCAGCGTTCACAGGGCGGTGAACACTGAAGCTTTCTTT,CSVHRAVNTEAFF
TRBJ2-7,TRBV4-1,-,15,TRBD1,TGCGCCAGCAGTCCCGGGCCGGGACAGACCTACGAGCAGTACTTC,CASSPGPGQTYEQYF
TRBJ2-1,TRBV28,-,12,-,TGTGCCAGCAGACTCTCCTACAATGAGCAGTTCTTC,CASRLSYNEQFF
TRBJ1-3,TRBV6-5,once,14,-,TGTGCCAGCGACGGCCGGGTGACTGGAAACACCATATATTTT,CASDGRVTGNTIYF
TRBJ2-1,TRBV4-3,-,17,-,TGCGCCAGCAGCCAAGACGGGACATCTGCGGGAGCTTATGAGCAGTTCTTC,CASSQDGTSAGAYEQFF
TRBJ1-3,TRBV19,-,12,-,TGTGCCAGTAGACCAGCTGGAAACACCATATATTTT,CASRPAGNTIYF
TRBJ1-5,TRBV27,-,17,-,TGTGCCAGCAGTCTTTATTCAGACGGTAGGGGTAATCAGCCCCAGCATTTT,CASSLYSDGRGNQPQHF
TRBJ2-7,TRBV7-9,once,15,TRBD2,TGTGCCAGCAGCTTAGCTAGCGGGGGATCCTACGAGCAGTACTTC,CASSLASGGSYEQYF
TRBJ1-1,TRBV29-1,-,11,-,TGCAGCGTACCCGGGACACCTGAAGCTTTCTTT,CSVPGTPEAFF
TRBJ1-1,TRBV19,-,12,-,TGTGCCAGTAGTATAGTGTCAGGGGAAGCTTTCTTT,CASSIVSGEAFF
TRBJ1-1,TRBV2,-,15,-,TGTGCCAGCAGTTCGCAGGGGACCTTGAACACTGAAGCTTTCTTT,CASSSQGTLNTEAFF
TRBJ2-1,TRBV24-1,-,16,TRBD2,TGTGCCACCAGTGATCATAGCGGGACCCCCTACAATGAGCAGTTCTTC,CATSDHSGTPYNEQFF
TRBJ2-2,TRBV30,-,14,-,TGTGCCTGGAGTGTAGGGGGGGGCCCCGGGGAGCTGTTTTTT,CAWSVGGGPGELFF
TRBJ2-1,TRBV21-1,-,19,-,TGTGCCAGCAGCAAAGTGGGCCGACTAGCGGGAGGTAGGTACAATGAGCAGTTCTTC,CASSKVGRLAGGRYNEQFF
TRBJ1-6,TRBV5-4,once,16,-,TGTGCCAGCAGCTTGGCAGGGGTAGAAGTCGGGACACCCCTCCACTTT,CASSLAGVEVGTPLHF
TRBJ1-2,TRBV7-9,-,15,-,TGTGCCAGCCTCGGGTCTGGGGGCCTTAACTATGGCTACACCTTC,CASLGSGGLNYGYTF
TRBJ2-7,TRBV6-5,-,16,TRBD1,TGTGCCAGCAGTTACCGGGCCAGACAGGGCCACTACGAGCAGTACTTC,CASSYRARQGHYEQYF
TRBJ2-1,TRBV10-1,-,13,-,TGCGCCAGCAGTGTTGGCGTGCGGAATGAGCAGTTCTTC,CASSVGVRNEQFF
TRBJ1-2,TRBV18,-,14,-,TGTGCCAGCTCACCATTCGGGGAGAGGAATGGCTACACCTTC,CASSPFGERNGYTF
TRBJ2-2,TRBV10-3,-,14,TRBD1,TGTGCCATCAGTAAACAGGGGGCGGACGGGGAGCTGTTTTTT,CAISKQGADGELFF
TRBJ1-5,TRBV19,-,19,TRBD1,TGTGCCAGTAGGAAAAGATCGACAGGGGTGCCTTATAGCAATCAGCCCCAGCATTTT,CASRKRSTGVPYSNQPQHF
TRBJ1-1,TRBV18,-,15,-,TGTGCCAGCTCACCCGCTTCAGGGTTTGGGACTGAAGCTTTCTTT,CASSPASGFGTEAFF
TRBJ1-1,TRBV3-1/TRBV3-2,-,14,-,TGTGCCAGCAGCCCGCGGGATGCGAACACTGAAGCTTTCTTT,CASSPRDANTEAFF
TRBJ1-4,TRBV27,few,15,TRBD1,TGTGCCAGCAGTCCGACGACAGGGCCTAATGAAAAACTGTTTTTT,CASSPTTGPNEKLFF
TRBJ1-2,TRBV6-1,-,13,-,TGTGCCAGCAGTGAAAGCCAGGGCTATGGCTACACCTTC,CASSESQGYGYTF
TRBJ1-1,TRBV12-3/TRBV12-4,-,13,-,TGTGCCAGCAGTTTAGTGGCAGGTACTGAAGCTTTCTTT,CASSLVAGTEAFF
TRBJ1-1,TRBV6-5,-,13,-,TGTGCCAGCAGACGACAGTCTCACACTGAAGCTTTCTTT,CASRRQSHTEAFF
TRBJ1-1,TRBV25-1,-,13,-,TGTGCCAGCCCCCGCGGGGTTGACACTGAAGCTTTCTTT,CASPRGVDTEAFF
TRBJ1-4,TRBV7-2,-,16,TRBD1,TGTGCCAGCAGCTTAGGAAACAGGGGCTCTAATGAAAAACTGTTTTTT,CASSLGNRGSNEKLFF
TRBJ1-1,TRBV5-4,-,16,-,TGTGCCAGCCGCCCCTCGTTGCGGGCTATGAACACTGAAGCTTTCTTT,CASRPSLRAMNTEAFF
TRBJ2-5,TRBV4-3,-,18,TRBD2,TGCGCCAGCAGCCAAGATATGACTAGCGGGAGGGGTATGAAGACCCAGTACTTC,CASSQDMTSGRGMKTQYF
TRBJ1-5,TRBV7-9,-,15,-,TGTGCCAGCAGCTTAGTCGACAGCGCCTTAGGGCCCCAGCATTTT,CASSLVDSALGPQHF
TRBJ1-2,TRBV9,few,14,-,TGTGCCAGCAGCGCCTATCCGGGGGATTACGGCTACACCTTC,CASSAYPGDYGYTF
TRBJ1-4,TRBV19,-,15,TRBD1,TGTGCCAGTAGTACGCCGGGACAGGGGGTTGAAAAACTGTTTTTT,CASSTPGQGVEKLFF